This T cell receptor (beta chain) was profiled in a study of cytomegalovirus exposure and HLA in healthy donors. Sequenced by immunoSEQ multiplex PCR; TCRdb stores in-frame clones only, minus some. The sample contains roughly 56,000 clones, more than 90% of which appear only once. Germline V lookup: CDR1 SGDLS, CDR2 YYNGEE. CDR3 size: 14 residues. Trimming shortened V by 0 bases and J by 3 bases, and 10 bases separated the two germline ends. This chain uses TRBV9 with TRBJ2-7, with D perhaps TRBD1 (6 bases). Material: PBMCs. The sequence came from a man between 18 and 29 years old in good health and CMV-seronegative. CDR3 nucleotide sequence: TGTGCCAGCAGCGTAGGACAGGACAACTACGAGCAGTACTTC. The encoded protein is CASSVGQDNYEQYF.